This T cell receptor (beta chain) was obtained from a study of blood T cell repertoires in COVID-19. CDR1 KGHSH and CDR2 LQKENI come from the germline V gene. V lost 8 bases to trimming and J lost 1 base, with 8 bases between them. This CDR3 is 12 amino acids long. Sequencing used immunoSEQ multiplex PCR; TCRdb keeps in-frame clones, though not all of them. The sample has about 220,000 clones; roughly 84% are singletons. This TCR derives from a woman aged 80 or older with acute or convalescent COVID-19. The sequenced sample consisted of peripheral blood. The chain is built from TRBV18 and TRBJ1-1; no clear D gene. As DNA, the CDR3 is TGTGCCAGCACAGCTACGAACACTGAAGCTTTCTTT. Translated: CASTATNTEAFF.